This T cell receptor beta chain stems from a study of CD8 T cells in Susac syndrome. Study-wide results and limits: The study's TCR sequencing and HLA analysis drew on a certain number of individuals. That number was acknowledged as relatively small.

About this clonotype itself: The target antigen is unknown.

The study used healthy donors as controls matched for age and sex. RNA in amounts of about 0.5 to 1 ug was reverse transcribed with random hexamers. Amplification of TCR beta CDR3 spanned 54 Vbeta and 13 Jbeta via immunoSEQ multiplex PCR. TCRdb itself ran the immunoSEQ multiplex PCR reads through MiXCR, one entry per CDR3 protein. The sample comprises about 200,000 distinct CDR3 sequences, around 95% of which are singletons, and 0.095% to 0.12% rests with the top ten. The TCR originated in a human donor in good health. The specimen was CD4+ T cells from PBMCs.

The CDR3 sequence: CASSQTLALDIQYF. CDR3 bases: TGTGCCAGCAGCCAAACCCTAGCCTTGGACATTCAGTACTTC. The rearrangement joins TRBV3-1 to TRBJ2-4; the D gene is possibly TRBD2 (5 bases). In germline, CDR1 is LGHDT, CDR2 YNNKEL (reference sequence). With 2 bases removed from V and 8 bases from J, the gap between germline ends came to 13 bases. CDR3 size: 14 residues.